This T cell receptor beta chain was obtained from a study of blood T cell repertoires in COVID-19. Across the whole study: Both acute and convalescent COVID-19 samples were obtained from the United States, Italy and Spain. T cells, B-cell-depleted T cells, or PBMCs supplied cDNA or gDNA.

Between the trimmed V and J ends, which lost 6 bases and 0 bases, there was a span of 14 bases. The CDR3 loop spans 15 amino acids. From germline, CDR1 is KGHSH and CDR2 LQKENI. Per the original data handling: Quantification of nucleated cells was approximated via reference gene primer amplification. Produced via immunoSEQ multiplex PCR; TCRdb's table is partial and in-frame only. V, J and clone size are taken as reported in that table, and D and trimming were inferred from the DNA itself. The sample yields around 150,000 clones, approximately 80% seen once. Sequenced sample: peripheral blood. The TCR was taken from a human donor in a cohort sampled during active COVID-19. This chain joins TRBV18 and TRBJ2-5, with D tentatively TRBD2 (5 bases). The CDR3 is CASSIRFGDQETQYF. The DNA for the CDR3 is TGTGCCAGCTCCATAAGGTTCGGGGACCAAGAGACCCAGTACTTC.